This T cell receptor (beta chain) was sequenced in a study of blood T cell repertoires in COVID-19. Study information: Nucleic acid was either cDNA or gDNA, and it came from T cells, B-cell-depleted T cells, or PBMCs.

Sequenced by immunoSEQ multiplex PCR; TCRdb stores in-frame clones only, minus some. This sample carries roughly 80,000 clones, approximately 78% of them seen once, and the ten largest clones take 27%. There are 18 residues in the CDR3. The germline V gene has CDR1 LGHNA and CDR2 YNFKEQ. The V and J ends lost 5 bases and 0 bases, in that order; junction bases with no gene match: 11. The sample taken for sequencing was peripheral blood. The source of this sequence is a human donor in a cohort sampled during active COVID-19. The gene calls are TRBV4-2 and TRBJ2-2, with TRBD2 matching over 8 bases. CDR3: CASSKPSLADPNTGELFF. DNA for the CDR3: TGTGCCAGCAGCAAACCGTCACTAGCGGATCCGAACACCGGGGAGCTGTTTTTT.